This TCR beta chain stems from a study of blood T cells in healthy people across ages. General study results and limits: CMV status of donors was not determined, possibly confounding expanded clonotype changes. No conclusive comparison of naive versus antigen-experienced cells was possible with unsorted PBMCs. Comparison with aged donors showed that long-lived donors had more naive CD4+ cells and higher diversity.

Sample-barcoded 5' priming and a J-beta primer mix drove a second PCR of 7 to 11 cycles. Via MiXCR, TCRdb re-called the 5' RACE reads, giving one row per CDR3 protein. This table holds approximately 580,000 distinct CDR3 sequences, less than 25% found once. V trimming: 5 bases; J trimming: 3 bases; junction bases outside the gene matches: 10. CDR1 and CDR2 from the germline V gene are SEHNR and FQNEAQ (reference sequence). The CDR3 has 18 residues. This clonotype showed up just a few times. Its antigen is not identified. The sample was also reused in another study, on T cells of mothers and their children. That work states: Per mother, over 9 million TCR beta CDR3 reads were obtained; per child, a few million.

This TCR was recovered from a boy between 10 and 17 years old in good health. Input material: blood. The rearrangement links TRBV7-9 to TRBJ2-7; 16 bases match TRBD2. The CDR3 sequence is CASSPGTSGRGDNYEQYF. The CDR3 nucleotides read TGTGCCAGCAGCCCCGGGACTAGCGGGAGGGGTGATAACTACGAGCAGTACTTC.